Listed below are T cell receptor beta chains from one sample, sequenced in a study of T cells in Graves' hyperthyroidism and ophthalmopathy. Each CDR3 protein gets one entry after TCRdb re-called the multiplex PCR reads with MiXCR. The data contain over 700,000 distinct CDR3 sequences, 30% to 40% of them singletons. Sequencing was done on a sample of blood. The receptors shown here come from a woman aged 40 to 50 with Graves' hyperthyroidism. CDR3s include the opening cysteine and the closing phenylalanine or tryptophan. Each record gives: clone size, J gene, D gene, V gene, CDR3 DNA, CDR3 protein. A D gene is named only where the DNA matches it firmly. Some rows have no size entry. The others give once, few or many, or a class for an expanded clone.

- | TRBJ1-6 | - | TRBV4-3 | TGCGCCAGCAGCCAAGATGTGGGTTATTCACCCCTCCACTTT | CASSQDVGYSPLHF
few | TRBJ1-5 | TRBD1 | TRBV19 | TGTGCCAGTAAGCCGACAGGGGGCTTCAATCAGCCCCAGCATTTT | CASKPTGGFNQPQHF
- | TRBJ1-1 | - | TRBV7-2 | TGTGCCAGCAGCTGGAACACCGGGGAAGGAACTGAAGCTTTCTTT | CASSWNTGEGTEAFF
- | TRBJ2-7 | TRBD1 | TRBV20-1 | TGCAGTGCTAGAGGCCGGGACAGGGGAACCTACGAGCAGTACTTC | CSARGRDRGTYEQYF
many | TRBJ2-7 | - | TRBV7-2 | TGTGCCAGCCGCCCCGGACAGTGGTACGAGCAGTACTTC | CASRPGQWYEQYF
many | TRBJ1-1 | - | TRBV2 | TGTGCCAGCAGCCCCTCGGCTGGTTTGAGGACTGAAGCTTTCTTT | CASSPSAGLRTEAFF
many | TRBJ2-7 | TRBD1 | TRBV19 | TGTGCCAGTAGTATGAAGGGGGCAGACCCGTACTACGAGCAGTACTTC | CASSMKGADPYYEQYF
- | TRBJ1-2 | - | TRBV10-3 | TGTGCCATCAGGGACAGCAATTATGGCTACACCTTC | CAIRDSNYGYTF
many | TRBJ2-7 | - | TRBV4-1 | TGCGCCAGCAGCCAAGATGTACGCGAGCAGTACTTC | CASSQDVREQYF
many | TRBJ2-7 | - | TRBV11-1 | TGTGCCAGCAGCTTCGGGGAATACGAGCAGTACTTC | CASSFGEYEQYF
- | TRBJ2-7 | TRBD2 | TRBV5-1 | TGCGCCAGCAGCCAAGATCTAGCGGGGGGGCTTTACGACCAGTACTTC | CASSQDLAGGLYDQYF
many | TRBJ1-2 | - | TRBV20-1 | TGCAGTGCTAGGCAGGGAGAATGGGGCTACACCTTC | CSARQGEWGYTF
few | TRBJ1-4 | - | TRBV4-3 | TGCGCCAGCAGCCAAGATCAGGGGATAGCTGAAAAACTGTTTTTT | CASSQDQGIAEKLFF
few | TRBJ2-2 | - | TRBV6-5 | TGTGCCAGCAGTTACTCGAGGGGGTTCGGGGAGCTGTTTTTT | CASSYSRGFGELFF
- | TRBJ2-2 | TRBD1 | TRBV19 | TGTGCCAGTACCCGACAGGGGGGGAACACCGGGGAGCTGTTTTTT | CASTRQGGNTGELFF
- | TRBJ1-6 | TRBD1 | TRBV7-2 | TGTGCCAGCAGCCCTTGGACAGGGGGCTCCTATAATTCACCCCTCCACTTT | CASSPWTGGSYNSPLHF
many | TRBJ2-7 | - | TRBV7-2 | TGTGCCAGCATGTGGGGGCACACCTACGAGCAGTACTTC | CASMWGHTYEQYF
few | TRBJ1-2 | - | TRBV4-3 | TGCGCCAGCAGCCAAGGTCGGACGATCTATGGCTACACCTTC | CASSQGRTIYGYTF
many | TRBJ2-7 | - | TRBV19 | TGTGCCAGTAGTGGGGGACTTTATTCCTACGAGCAGTACTTC | CASSGGLYSYEQYF
- | TRBJ2-7 | - | TRBV14 | TGTGCCAGCAGCCGCGGACAGCCTTCGGGCGAGCAGTACTTC | CASSRGQPSGEQYF
- | TRBJ1-5 | - | TRBV10-3 | TGTGCCATCAGTGAGGGCCCCCAGCATTTT | CAISEGPQHF
- | TRBJ2-7 | - | TRBV13 | TGTGCCAGCAGCTTCGTAGGGGAGGAGCAGTACTTC | CASSFVGEEQYF
- | TRBJ2-2 | - | TRBV19 | TGTGCCAGTAGTATAGACCTAGCCCCGCAAACCACCGGGGAGCTGTTTTTT | CASSIDLAPQTTGELFF
- | TRBJ1-3 | - | TRBV6-5 | TGTGCCAGCAGCAACAACTTTAACACCATATATTTT | CASSNNFNTIYF
once | TRBJ2-2 | TRBD1 | TRBV20-1 | TGCAGTGCCTCACACAGGGGGCTAGCTCGGGACACCGGGGAGCTGTTTTTT | CSASHRGLARDTGELFF
- | TRBJ1-5 | - | TRBV25-1 | TGTGCCAGCAGAGATCGTGGGCGTGATAGCAATCAGCCCCAGCATTTT | CASRDRGRDSNQPQHF
once | TRBJ1-2 | TRBD1 | TRBV7-9 | TGTGCCAGCAGCCCCCGGGGGACAGGGGCCCCCCCCTACACCTTC | CASSPRGTGAPPYTF
- | TRBJ2-2 | - | TRBV9 | TGTGCCAGCAGCTCGGCCCCAATTTCGGGCACCGGGGAGCTGTTTTTT | CASSSAPISGTGELFF
- | TRBJ2-6 | TRBD1 | TRBV27 | TGTGCCAGCAGTTTCCGCCGGGACAGGGGCTCTGGGGCCAACGTCCTGACTTTC | CASSFRRDRGSGANVLTF
- | TRBJ1-1 | - | TRBV10-1 | TGCGCCAGCAGTCAGGAGTCAAAGCTGTTCCCTGAAGCTTTCTTT | CASSQESKLFPEAFF
- | TRBJ2-6 | TRBD1 | TRBV7-2 | TGTGCCAGCACGCAAAGGACAGGGAATGGGGCCAACGTCCTGACTTTC | CASTQRTGNGANVLTF
many | TRBJ1-4 | TRBD1 | TRBV19 | TGTGCCAGTAGGAGCCGGGACAGTAGTGAAAAACTGTTTTTT | CASRSRDSSEKLFF
few | TRBJ2-5 | - | TRBV6-6 | TGTGCCAGCAGTTACGGGGACGACAATCAAGAGACCCAGTACTTC | CASSYGDDNQETQYF
many | TRBJ2-2 | - | TRBV13 | TGTGCCAGCAGCCTGGGACATTACACCGGGGAGCTGTTTTTT | CASSLGHYTGELFF
- | TRBJ1-1 | - | TRBV24-1 | TGTGCCACCGCCTTGAACACTGAAGCTTTCTTT | CATALNTEAFF
many | TRBJ2-7 | TRBD1 | TRBV10-3 | TGTGCCATCAGTGAGCCCGAACACCGACAGGGGAATCACGAGCAGTACTTC | CAISEPEHRQGNHEQYF
- | TRBJ2-1 | - | TRBV20-1 | TGCAGTGCTAGTGAAAGCCCTAGCTCCTACAATGAGCAGTTCTTC | CSASESPSSYNEQFF
- | TRBJ1-2 | TRBD1 | TRBV7-7 | TGTGCTAGCAGCTCACAGACAGGGCAGGGCTACACCTTC | CASSSQTGQGYTF
many | TRBJ1-4 | TRBD1 | TRBV29-1 | TGCAGCGTTGGGACAGGGGCTGATGAAAAACTGTTTTTT | CSVGTGADEKLFF
few | TRBJ2-1 | - | TRBV7-8 | TGTGCCAGCAGCCGAGACAATGAGTGGCAGTTCTTC | CASSRDNEWQFF
- | TRBJ1-6 | - | TRBV7-9 | TGTGCCAGCAGCCCGTTAGGGAGATCACCCCTCCACTTT | CASSPLGRSPLHF
- | TRBJ1-3 | TRBD1 | TRBV7-2 | TGTGCCAGCAGCTTAAGACAGGGGAGCACTGGAAACACCATATATTTT | CASSLRQGSTGNTIYF
many | TRBJ2-7 | - | TRBV5-1 | TGCGCCAGCAGCTTGTCAGCGGAAGTCTACGAGCAGTACTTC | CASSLSAEVYEQYF
few | TRBJ2-7 | - | TRBV10-3 | TGTGCCATCCGGGGGAGAGCCTACGAGCAGTACTTC | CAIRGRAYEQYF
many | TRBJ2-7 | - | TRBV12-3/TRBV12-4 | TGTGCCAGCAGTTTACGGCCTAGCGCCTACGAGCAGTACTTC | CASSLRPSAYEQYF